A selection of T cell receptor beta chains follows, all from one sample in a study of cytomegalovirus exposure and HLA in healthy donors. Sequencing was performed with immunoSEQ multiplex PCR; in TCRdb, only in-frame clones are kept and a portion is missing. The sample totals 45,000 to 55,000 clones. The material sequenced was PBMCs. The receptors shown here come from a woman in her fifties or sixties in good health and CMV-seropositive. CDR3s include the opening cysteine and the closing phenylalanine or tryptophan. The D gene is left open where the match is weak. Clone sizes are given selectively: once, few, many, or a class where the clone is expanded.

-	15	TRBV19	TRBJ1-2	-	CASSTRTTSEDDYTF	TGTGCCAGTAGTACCAGGACCACCTCGGAGGACGACTACACCTTC
-	12	TRBV18	TRBJ1-1	-	CASARQNTEAFF	TGTGCCAGTGCCAGACAGAACACTGAAGCTTTCTTT
TRBD2	18	TRBV5-4	TRBJ2-3	-	CASSLAQLAGGPRDTQYF	TGTGCCAGCAGCTTGGCCCAACTAGCGGGAGGGCCAAGGGATACGCAGTATTTT
TRBD1	15	TRBV5-1	TRBJ2-2	-	CASSLGDRPTGELFF	TGCGCCAGCAGCTTGGGGGACAGACCCACCGGGGAGCTGTTTTTT
TRBD1	16	TRBV4-1	TRBJ1-6	-	CASSRLSGQGNSPLHF	TGCGCCAGCAGCCGACTTTCGGGACAGGGGAATTCACCCCTCCACTTT
TRBD1	15	TRBV5-1	TRBJ2-7	-	CASSLSGPGQGEQYF	TGCGCCAGCAGCTTAAGTGGCCCGGGACAGGGCGAGCAGTACTTC
TRBD2	17	TRBV18	TRBJ2-1	-	CASLLTLLADTYNEQFF	TGTGCCAGCCTATTAACGCTCCTAGCGGACACCTACAATGAGCAGTTCTTC
-	17	TRBV9	TRBJ2-3	large	CASSVEGGRDFTDTQYF	TGTGCCAGCAGCGTAGAGGGTGGGAGAGACTTCACAGATACGCAGTATTTT
TRBD1	14	TRBV9	TRBJ1-2	-	CASRQTGTGNGYTF	TGTGCCAGCAGACAAACCGGGACAGGTAATGGCTACACCTTC
-	16	TRBV7-9	TRBJ1-2	-	CASSSPELGLGYGYTF	TGTGCCAGCAGCTCGCCGGAATTGGGGCTCGGCTATGGCTACACCTTC
TRBD2	15	TRBV27	TRBJ2-1	-	CASSIPRLAGNEQFF	TGTGCCAGCAGTATTCCCCGACTAGCGGGGAATGAGCAGTTCTTC
-	13	TRBV7-9	TRBJ2-3	-	CASSLGGRDTQYF	TGTGCCAGCAGCTTAGGGGGCCGGGATACGCAGTATTTT
-	14	TRBV6-5	TRBJ2-1	-	CASSYGVGGNEQFF	TGTGCCAGCAGTTACGGTGTAGGGGGCAATGAGCAGTTCTTC
-	11	TRBV19	TRBJ2-1	-	CASSAPGAPFF	TGTGCCAGTAGTGCACCAGGGGCTCCGTTCTTC
TRBD2	16	TRBV7-2	TRBJ2-2	-	CASSLLALAGTGELFF	TGTGCCAGCAGCTTACTCGCGCTAGCGGGGACCGGGGAGCTGTTTTTT
TRBD2	18	TRBV6-1	TRBJ2-7	-	CASSEWTVGLAGVYEQYF	TGTGCCAGCAGTGAATGGACAGTGGGACTAGCGGGAGTGTATGAGCAGTACTTC
TRBD2	16	TRBV4-1	TRBJ2-4	-	CASSQDPGGLKNIQYF	TGCGCCAGCAGCCAAGATCCGGGGGGGCTAAAAAACATTCAGTACTTC
TRBD1	12	TRBV6-4	TRBJ1-2	-	CASQTGVKGYTF	TGTGCCAGCCAGACAGGGGTAAAGGGCTACACCTTC
TRBD1	12	TRBV18	TRBJ2-1	-	CASRDRRNEQFF	TGTGCCAGCCGGGACAGGAGGAATGAGCAGTTCTTC
-	12	TRBV30	TRBJ2-1	-	CAWSVGSGSRFF	-
-	15	TRBV13	TRBJ1-2	-	CASSLNGATAHGYTF	TGTGCCAGCAGCTTAAATGGGGCAACCGCCCACGGCTACACCTTC
-	14	TRBV2	TRBJ2-5	-	CASNRRQIQETQYF	TGTGCCAGCAACCGGAGGCAGATCCAAGAGACCCAGTACTTC
-	14	TRBV23-1	TRBJ2-7	-	CASSQSYLRHEQYF	TGCGCCAGCAGTCAATCTTACCTACGCCACGAGCAGTACTTC
-	15	TRBV5-5	TRBJ1-5	-	CASSRSLVSNQPQHF	TGTGCCAGCAGCCGTTCTTTAGTAAGCAATCAGCCCCAGCATTTT
TRBD1	14	TRBV7-7	TRBJ2-1	-	CASSPNPGGDEQFF	TGTGCCAGCAGCCCTAACCCAGGGGGCGATGAGCAGTTCTTC
TRBD1	15	TRBV28	TRBJ1-1	-	CAASGDRGLRTEAFF	TGTGCCGCCAGCGGAGACAGGGGGCTGAGGACTGAAGCTTTCTTT
TRBD2	17	TRBV29-1	TRBJ2-2	-	CSARRTSGSTNTGELFF	TGCAGCGCTCGGAGGACTAGCGGGTCCACGAACACCGGGGAGCTGTTTTTT
-	16	TRBV18	TRBJ2-1	-	CASSPYGGAVDNEQFF	TGTGCCAGCTCACCATATGGGGGCGCGGTGGACAATGAGCAGTTCTTC
-	16	TRBV15	TRBJ2-7	-	CATSREDPGLVYEQYF	TGTGCCACCAGCAGAGAAGATCCAGGCTTGGTCTACGAGCAGTACTTC
-	18	TRBV6-1	TRBJ1-4	-	CASSASVGRGTTNEKLFF	TGTGCCAGCAGTGCCTCGGTGGGAAGAGGGACAACTAATGAAAAACTGTTTTTT
TRBD2	16	TRBV2	TRBJ2-7	-	CASSELWGTGGYEQYF	TGTGCCAGCAGTGAACTCTGGGGGACGGGGGGATACGAGCAGTACTTC
TRBD1	16	TRBV6-6	TRBJ1-5	-	CASSYADRGSNQPQHF	TGTGCCAGCAGTTACGCAGACAGGGGTAGCAATCAGCCCCAGCATTTT
-	14	TRBV6-5	TRBJ1-5	-	CASRRDTSGQPQHF	TGTGCCAGCAGAAGGGACACCTCTGGGCAGCCCCAGCATTTT
TRBD2	19	TRBV29-1	TRBJ2-4	-	CSVEVPWTSGRLAKNIQYF	TGCAGCGTTGAAGTCCCCTGGACTAGCGGGAGGTTAGCCAAAAACATTCAGTACTTC
TRBD1	16	TRBV5-6	TRBJ1-2	-	CASSLLGTEANYGYTF	TGTGCCAGCAGCTTGCTCGGGACAGAAGCCAACTATGGCTACACCTTC
TRBD2	16	TRBV9	TRBJ2-7	-	CASSHGGGGRSYEQYF	TGTGCCAGCAGCCACGGGGGCGGGGGGCGCTCCTACGAGCAGTACTTC
TRBD1	13	TRBV29-1	TRBJ2-7	-	CSVSGTGASEQYF	TGCAGCGTGTCCGGGACAGGGGCGTCCGAGCAGTACTTC
TRBD2	15	TRBV5-1	TRBJ2-7	-	CASSSVAGIEYEQYF	TGCGCCAGCAGCTCCGTAGCGGGAATTGAGTACGAGCAGTACTTC
TRBD2	16	TRBV18	TRBJ2-1	-	CASSPGLAGGHNEQFF	TGTGCCAGCTCCCCCGGACTAGCGGGGGGGCACAATGAGCAGTTCTTC
-	11	TRBV11-2	TRBJ1-2	-	CASSFRGGYTF	TGTGCCAGCAGCTTTAGGGGTGGCTACACCTTC
-	13	TRBV5-6	TRBJ1-2	-	CASSGIGRDGYTF	TGTGCCAGCAGCGGAATCGGCAGGGATGGCTACACCTTC
-	16	TRBV18	TRBJ1-2	-	CASSPETGGINYGYTF	TGTGCCAGCTCACCGGAGACAGGAGGCATCAACTATGGCTACACCTTC
TRBD1	14	TRBV30	TRBJ2-7	-	CAWSVGTGSYEQYF	TGTGCCTGGAGTGTAGGGACAGGGAGCTACGAGCAGTACTTC
-	14	TRBV18	TRBJ1-6	-	CASAHGSYNSPLHF	TGTGCCAGCGCCCACGGCTCCTATAATTCACCCCTCCACTTT
-	15	TRBV11-2	TRBJ2-1	medium-sized	CASSLDWGGASEQFF	TGTGCCAGCAGCTTAGATTGGGGGGGGGCCTCTGAGCAGTTCTTC
TRBD2	14	TRBV9	TRBJ2-2	-	CASRRGGDTGELFF	TGTGCCAGCAGGCGGGGAGGGGACACCGGGGAGCTGTTTTTT